This TCR beta chain originates from a study of cytomegalovirus exposure and HLA in healthy donors. Study background: The same platform as the roughly 700 first-cohort repertoires was used for the 95 to 150 validation repertoires, a later analysis reported.

The protocol was immunoSEQ multiplex PCR, while the TCRdb copy is restricted to in-frame clones and leaves out a portion. In the table there are over 55,000 clones, 75% to 95% of which are singletons. V lost 7 bases and J lost 11; bases outside the gene matches: 5. The CDR3 length is 12 residues. Per the germline V gene, CDR1 is SNHLY and CDR2 is FYNNEI. The TCR comes from a man aged 18 to 29 in good health and CMV-seronegative. The V call is TRBV2, the J call TRBJ2-3, with 11 bases lining up with TRBD2. Sequencing input: PBMCs. CDR3: CASTPGLAGQYF. The CDR3 nucleotides are TGTGCCAGCACCCCCGGACTAGCGGGGCAGTATTTT.